The rows below give T cell receptor beta chains drawn from one sample of a study of blood T cells in healthy people across ages. TCRdb redid the calling of the 5' RACE reads with MiXCR, one entry per CDR3 protein. The table has about 2 million distinct CDR3 sequences, about 49% seen once. The source material was blood. The receptors originated from a woman in her thirties or forties in good health. CDR3s leave out the opening cysteine and the closing phenylalanine or tryptophan.

V gene	J gene	CDR3 protein
TRBV6-2/TRBV6-3	TRBJ2-1	ASSYGLAGVSYNEQF
TRBV5-1	TRBJ1-2	ASSRPNRGRNYGYT
TRBV4-2	TRBJ2-5	ASSQGTSHDRETQY
TRBV9	TRBJ2-7	ASGGVSEQY
TRBV9	TRBJ2-6	ASSPQSGGLGANVLT
TRBV4-2	TRBJ2-1	ASTRTSGGAVGNEQF
TRBV19	.	ASSSSRVLGETQY
TRBV20-1	TRBJ2-5	SARPGWRGAQETQY
TRBV20-1	TRBJ2-3	SARGPGGGLTDTQY
TRBV5-1	TRBJ2-3	ASSLPRQGGTDTQY
TRBV20-1	TRBJ1-5	SARDIGQGGQPQH
TRBV3-1	TRBJ2-7	ASSQVGPAYEQY
TRBV6-2/TRBV6-3	TRBJ2-7	ASKFPGAQPYEQY
TRBV20-1	TRBJ2-3	SARGQRGLAGPSRYTDTQY
TRBV6-2/TRBV6-3	TRBJ2-1	ASRIDRARNEQF
TRBV20-1	TRBJ2-1	SARVASPYNEQF
TRBV6-5	TRBJ2-7	ASTKSWGYPYEQY
TRBV4-3	TRBJ2-5	ASSQQQGRVETQY
TRBV5-6	TRBJ2-7	ASSLGSGTGTYEQY
TRBV6-2/TRBV6-3	TRBJ2-5	ASSYLLFWETQY
TRBV6-1	TRBJ2-3	ASSGQPGLASDTQY
TRBV12-3/TRBV12-4	TRBJ1-2	ASSLTLGQGGYT
TRBV10-3	TRBJ2-3	AISEIGASGGTSTDTQY
TRBV6-1	TRBJ2-3	ASSEAGLAGSYTDTQY
TRBV5-1	TRBJ2-3	ASSPRLAGASTDTQY
TRBV4-3	TRBJ2-1	ASNQDFFGLFEQF
TRBV5-1	TRBJ2-1	ASSLQGLAGTGQF
TRBV6-5	TRBJ2-3	ASSPAAGAFTDTQY
TRBV10-3	TRBJ2-7	AISDPDTNYEQY
TRBV9	TRBJ2-7	ASSLAGGSNYGQY
TRBV19	TRBJ2-5	ASSFRVWETQY
TRBV6-1	TRBJ1-1	ASSDSDRGLSNTEAF